This T cell receptor (beta chain) is drawn from a study of shared clonotypes between healthy human individuals. The CDR3 has 13 residues. CDR1 and CDR2 (germline): SNHLY, FYNNEI. Trimming cost V 3 bases and J 5 bases, with 9 bases left between them. Only one count was recorded for this clone. Every subset had its genomic DNA shared out evenly among several immunoSEQ plates. Assay used: immunoSEQ multiplex PCR; TCRdb lists only in-frame clones, some missing. In the table there are 2.3 million or so clones, roughly 93% of which are singletons. The material sequenced was naive CD4+ T cells from PBMCs. Subset described: CD45RA+ positively selected. V usage is TRBV2 and J usage is TRBJ2-3; D is perhaps TRBD2 (5 bases). This TCR derives from a man between 18 and 35 years old in good health. Some clones in this sample may be carry-over from other donors' samples. CDR3 nucleotide sequence: TGTGCCAGCAGTGACTTCCGGGGAGATACGCAGTATTTT. It codes for CASSDFRGDTQYF. The whole variable domain, filled in from reference TRBV2 and TRBJ2-3, reads EPEVTQTPSHQVTQMGQEVILRCVPISNHLYFYWYRQILGQKVEFLVSFYNNEISEKSEIFDDQFSVERPDGSNFTLKIRSTKLEDSAMYFCASSDFRGDTQYFGPGTRLTVL.